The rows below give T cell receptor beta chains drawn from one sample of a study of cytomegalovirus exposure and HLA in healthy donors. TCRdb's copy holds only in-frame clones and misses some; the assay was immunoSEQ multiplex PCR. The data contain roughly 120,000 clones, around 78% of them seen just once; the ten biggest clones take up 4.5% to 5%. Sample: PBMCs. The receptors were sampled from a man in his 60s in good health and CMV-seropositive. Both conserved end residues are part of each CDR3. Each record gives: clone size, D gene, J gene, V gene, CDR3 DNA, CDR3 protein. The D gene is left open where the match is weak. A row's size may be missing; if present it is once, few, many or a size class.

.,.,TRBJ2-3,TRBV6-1,TGTGCCAGCAGGACAGACTGGGCGCCAGATACGCAGTATTTT,CASRTDWAPDTQYF
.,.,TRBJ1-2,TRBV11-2,TGTGCCAGCAGCTTAGGGGCGAGCGGTGGCTACACCTTC,CASSLGASGGYTF
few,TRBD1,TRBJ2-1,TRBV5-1,TGCGCCAGCAGCATCAGGGGGCGAGATGAGCAGTTCTTC,CASSIRGRDEQFF
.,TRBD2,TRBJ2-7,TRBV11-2,TGTGCCAGCAGCTTAGTGGGAGCGGGGGGCTACGAGCAGTACTTC,CASSLVGAGGYEQYF
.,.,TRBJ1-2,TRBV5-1,TGCGCCAGCAGCCTCGGGGTGAGGGCCTATGGCTACACCTTC,CASSLGVRAYGYTF
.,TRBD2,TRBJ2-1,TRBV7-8,TGTGCCAGCAGGTTTCTAGCGGGGGAGAACTACAATGAGCAGTTCTTC,CASRFLAGENYNEQFF
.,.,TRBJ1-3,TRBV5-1,TGCGCCAGCAGTGGGCAGGGAAACACCATATATTTT,CASSGQGNTIYF
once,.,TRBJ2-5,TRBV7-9,TGTGCCAGCAGCCTTCGACAGGAGACCCAGTACTTC,CASSLRQETQYF
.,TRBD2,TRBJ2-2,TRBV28,TGTGCCAGCAGTCGGGTTAGCGGGGGGACCTACACCGGGGAGCTGTTTTTT,CASSRVSGGTYTGELFF
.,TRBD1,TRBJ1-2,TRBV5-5,TGTGCCAGCAGCTTAAGGCCCGGGACAGGGGGCTATGGCTACACCTTC,CASSLRPGTGGYGYTF
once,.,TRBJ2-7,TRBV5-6,TGTGCCAGCAGCTTGAACTCCTACGAGCAGTACTTC,CASSLNSYEQYF
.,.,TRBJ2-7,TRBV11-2,TGTGCCAGCAGCTTAGTGTGGTCGGAAGAGGTAGGCTCCTACGAGCAGTACTTC,CASSLVWSEEVGSYEQYF
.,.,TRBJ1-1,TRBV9,TGTGCCAGCAGCGTAGATCTCGTAAACACTGAAGCTTTCTTT,CASSVDLVNTEAFF
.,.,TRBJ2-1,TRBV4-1,TGCGCCAGCAGCCAGATCAGGGGCGGGGAGCAGTTCTTC,CASSQIRGGEQFF
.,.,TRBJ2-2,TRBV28,TGTGCCAGCAGTTCCCCAGGACAGACCTACACCGGGGAGCTGTTTTTT,CASSSPGQTYTGELFF
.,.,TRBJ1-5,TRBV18,TGTGCCAGCTCAGCCAGCAGGCAGGGGCAGCATTTT,CASSASRQGQHF
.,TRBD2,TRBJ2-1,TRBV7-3,TGTGCCAGCAGCTTCGGCAGCGGGGGTGTCTACAATGAGCAGTTCTTC,CASSFGSGGVYNEQFF
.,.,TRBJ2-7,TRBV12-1,TGTGCCAGCAGCACAACAGGGCAGCAGTACTTC,CASSTTGQQYF
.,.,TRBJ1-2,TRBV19,TGTGCCAGTAGTATGTCGGTGAACTATGGCTACACCTTC,CASSMSVNYGYTF
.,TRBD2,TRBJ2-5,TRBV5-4,TGTGCCAGCAGCAGGGAGGCGGGGGTAGAGACCCAGTACTTC,CASSREAGVETQYF
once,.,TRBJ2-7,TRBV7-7,TGTGCTAGCAGTTACAGGGTTTTAGCCCGCGAGCAGTACTTC,CASSYRVLAREQYF
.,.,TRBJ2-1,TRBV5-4,TGTGCCAGCAGCTTGGGGAGGGGGGGTTACAATGAGCAGTTCTTC,CASSLGRGGYNEQFF
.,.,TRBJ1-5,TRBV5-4,TGTGCCAGCAGCTTGGACGGGCAGGGGCCCCAGCATTTT,CASSLDGQGPQHF
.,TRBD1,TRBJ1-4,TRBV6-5,TGTGCTAGCAGTCTCCGGGACAGGGGAGGAAAACTGTTTTTT,CASSLRDRGGKLFF
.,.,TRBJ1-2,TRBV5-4,TGTGCCAGCAGCTTGGGGACAGCTCAGTCCTATGGCTACACCTTC,CASSLGTAQSYGYTF
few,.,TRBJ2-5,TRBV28,TGTGCCAGCAGCCCCGGGGGAGGCGTAGAGACCCAGTACTTC,CASSPGGGVETQYF
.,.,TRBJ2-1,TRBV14,TGTGCCAGCAGCCAAGTGAGGGGGTATGAGCAGTTCTTC,CASSQVRGYEQFF
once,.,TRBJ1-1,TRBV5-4,TGTGCCAGCAGTTTAGACGGGGGGAACACTGAAGCTTTCTTT,CASSLDGGNTEAFF
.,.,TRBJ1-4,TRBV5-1,TGCGCCAGCAGCTTGGACGGAGACAATGAAAAACTGTTTTTT,CASSLDGDNEKLFF
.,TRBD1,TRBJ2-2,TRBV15,TGTGCCACCAGCAGAGATAGGGGGACAGGGACCACCGGGGAGCTGTTTTTT,CATSRDRGTGTTGELFF
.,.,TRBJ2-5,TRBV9,TGTGCCAGCAGCCCAGGGCGCGCGTACCAAGAGACCCAGTACTTC,CASSPGRAYQETQYF
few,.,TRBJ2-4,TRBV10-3,TGTGCCATCAGGTACCAGGGCTCGAACATTCAGTACTTC,CAIRYQGSNIQYF
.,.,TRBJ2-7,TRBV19,TGTGCCAGTAGAAATAAGGGGGCCTACGAGCAGTACTTC,CASRNKGAYEQYF
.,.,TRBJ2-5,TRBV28,TGTGCCAGCAGCCTGGGGGGTTATGAGACCCAGTACTTC,CASSLGGYETQYF
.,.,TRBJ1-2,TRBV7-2,TGTGCCAGCACCCAGCGGGGGCTGGGTGGCTACACCTTC,CASTQRGLGGYTF
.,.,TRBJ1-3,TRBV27,TGTGCCAGCAGTTTAAGTGGGCTCTCTGGAAACACCATATATTTT,CASSLSGLSGNTIYF
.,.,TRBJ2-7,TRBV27,TGTGCCAGCGCTGGCAGTTGGGCCGTTTACGAGCAGTACTTC,CASAGSWAVYEQYF